Listed below are T cell receptor beta chains from one sample, sequenced in a study of early T cells in non-severe SARS-CoV-2 infection. MiXCR was run by TCRdb on the 5' RACE reads, yielding one entry per CDR3 protein. This sample has around 62,000 distinct CDR3 sequences; under 15% occur once, and the top ten carry roughly 3.4%. The sequenced sample was whole blood. Receptors originate from an adult who was a healthcare worker with PCR-confirmed SARS-CoV-2 infection or an uninfected control (not recorded which). CDR3s include the opening cysteine and the closing phenylalanine or tryptophan.

>TRBJ2-3|TRBV6-1
CASLLDRNTQYF
>TRBJ2-1|TRBV7-2
CASSFGGSGYNEQFF
>TRBJ1-2|TRBV28
CASSLNRLGYTF
>TRBJ2-7|TRBV5-1
CASSLRGVPREQYF
>TRBJ2-3|TRBV7-2
CASSTRRRENTQYF
>TRBJ2-1|TRBV27
CASRIQGAHGNEQFF
>TRBJ1-1|TRBV4-1
CASSPSAGPPRTEAFF
>TRBJ1-2|TRBV3-1
CASSRTVDGYTF
>TRBJ2-3|TRBV7-6
CASSWWGVTDTQYF
>TRBJ2-3|TRBV7-9
CAIGLAVTDTQYF
>TRBJ2-7|TRBV7-8
CASSLYGPYEQYF
>TRBJ2-1|TRBV12-3/TRBV12-4
CASSLGQGRLGKPYNEQFF
>TRBJ1-5|TRBV2
CASSDDTGGDQPQHF
>TRBJ2-1|TRBV18
CASSPIAGGHSPNEQFF
>TRBJ1-4|TRBV18
CASSLEGLGKLFF
>TRBJ2-1|TRBV6-1
CASSETSEYNEQFF
>TRBJ2-7|TRBV28
CASSRGRYEQYF
>TRBJ2-2|TRBV7-2
CASSQGQGITGELFF
>TRBJ1-5|TRBV2
CASKAEYQPQHF
>TRBJ2-5|TRBV3-1
CASSLRGGETQYF
>TRBJ1-2|TRBV20-1
CSASPATGGYTF
>TRBJ1-5|TRBV3-1
CASSRGLRQPQHF
>TRBJ1-3|TRBV5-4
CASSFLPGDTIYF
>TRBJ2-1|TRBV9
CASSLRDKYNEQFF
>TRBJ2-3|TRBV10-2
CASSDPGGSSDTQYF
>TRBJ2-5|TRBV7-3
CASSPGPQETQYF
>TRBJ1-6|TRBV18
CASSRDREASPLHF
>TRBJ2-6|TRBV5-4
CASSPGDGYSGANVLTF
>TRBJ2-1|TRBV5-4
CASSLASVSSYNEQFF
>TRBJ2-7|TRBV10-3
CAISAMGATAKQYF
>TRBJ2-7|TRBV20-1
CSARDQASYEQYF
>TRBJ1-1|TRBV29-1
CSVEVGTGRAFF
>TRBJ2-2|TRBV2
CASSALTSGQGELFF
>TRBJ2-7|TRBV3-1
CASSPQGSFVHEQYF
>TRBJ2-6|TRBV5-1
CASSYRGTASGANVLTF